A selection of T cell receptor beta chains follows, all from one sample in a study of blood T cell repertoires in COVID-19. Only in-frame clones appear in the TCRdb table, and some are missing; sequencing was by immunoSEQ multiplex PCR. This sample carries roughly 140,000 clones, approximately 87% of them seen once, and the ten largest clones take 3.5% to 5.5%. Source material: peripheral blood. These receptors were obtained from a woman between 40 and 50 years old with acute or convalescent COVID-19. Each CDR3 is given without its conserved first and last residue.

TRBJ2-1	TRBV5-1	ASSSSGVSYNEQF
TRBJ1-1	TRBV11-1	ASSLARGTEAF
TRBJ1-3	TRBV28	ASSPERAGGNTIY
TRBJ1-4	TRBV6-5	ASSYRHRVGNEKLF
TRBJ1-2	TRBV27	ASSRQGLGGGYT
TRBJ1-2	TRBV6-5	ASRTSGEANYGYT
TRBJ2-3	TRBV19	ASSSGQLTDTQY
TRBJ1-2	TRBV6-5	ASSYLGGYYGYT
TRBJ1-5	TRBV19	ASSPTDRSSNQPQH
TRBJ1-1	TRBV6-2/TRBV6-3	ASSIPVNTEAF
TRBJ1-4	TRBV19	ASSLIDRGEKLF
TRBJ1-2	TRBV15	ATSTRVFVSAGYT
TRBJ2-7	TRBV11-2	ASSLQGLGEQY
TRBJ1-4	TRBV6-2/TRBV6-3	ASSLGAKGMDEKLF
TRBJ1-6	TRBV28	ASSGRGYSSPLH
TRBJ2-1	TRBV14	ASSQPGLALRSNEQF
TRBJ1-6	TRBV4-3	ASSQDRGYNSPLH
TRBJ2-2	TRBV6-2/TRBV6-3	ASSYRASGTGELF
TRBJ2-2	TRBV3-1/TRBV3-2	ASSRDYTGELF
TRBJ2-1	TRBV10-3	AIRYSTVYNEQF
TRBJ2-3	TRBV18	ASSPKPPTGSTDTQY